This T cell receptor (beta chain) came from a study of cytomegalovirus exposure and HLA in healthy donors. Background on the study: For the roughly 400 genotyped donors, 81% fell within the Caucasian-associated ancestry cluster.

Study outcomes and limitations: TCR beta chains associated with HLA were, in a later analysis, more clonally expanded than equally common others.

The PCR was carried out with 60 Vbeta primers and 13 Jbeta primers. The protocol was immunoSEQ multiplex PCR, while the TCRdb copy is restricted to in-frame clones and leaves out a portion. The sample contains approximately 90,000 clones, under 80% of which appear only once. With regard to this clone: The target antigen is unknown.

The sequenced sample was PBMCs. The TCR was taken from a boy between 5 and 17 years old in good health and CMV-seronegative.

The CDR3 reads CASSQDRLGGNTIYF. The CDR3 DNA is TGTGCCAGCAGCCAGGACAGGCTGGGGGGAAACACCATATATTTT. The rearrangement uses TRBV7-2 and TRBJ1-3, with 7 positions matching TRBD1. V was clipped by 5 bases and J by 4 bases; unmatched bases: 8. Germline CDR1 and CDR2: SGHTA and FQGNSA. CDR3 size: 15 residues.